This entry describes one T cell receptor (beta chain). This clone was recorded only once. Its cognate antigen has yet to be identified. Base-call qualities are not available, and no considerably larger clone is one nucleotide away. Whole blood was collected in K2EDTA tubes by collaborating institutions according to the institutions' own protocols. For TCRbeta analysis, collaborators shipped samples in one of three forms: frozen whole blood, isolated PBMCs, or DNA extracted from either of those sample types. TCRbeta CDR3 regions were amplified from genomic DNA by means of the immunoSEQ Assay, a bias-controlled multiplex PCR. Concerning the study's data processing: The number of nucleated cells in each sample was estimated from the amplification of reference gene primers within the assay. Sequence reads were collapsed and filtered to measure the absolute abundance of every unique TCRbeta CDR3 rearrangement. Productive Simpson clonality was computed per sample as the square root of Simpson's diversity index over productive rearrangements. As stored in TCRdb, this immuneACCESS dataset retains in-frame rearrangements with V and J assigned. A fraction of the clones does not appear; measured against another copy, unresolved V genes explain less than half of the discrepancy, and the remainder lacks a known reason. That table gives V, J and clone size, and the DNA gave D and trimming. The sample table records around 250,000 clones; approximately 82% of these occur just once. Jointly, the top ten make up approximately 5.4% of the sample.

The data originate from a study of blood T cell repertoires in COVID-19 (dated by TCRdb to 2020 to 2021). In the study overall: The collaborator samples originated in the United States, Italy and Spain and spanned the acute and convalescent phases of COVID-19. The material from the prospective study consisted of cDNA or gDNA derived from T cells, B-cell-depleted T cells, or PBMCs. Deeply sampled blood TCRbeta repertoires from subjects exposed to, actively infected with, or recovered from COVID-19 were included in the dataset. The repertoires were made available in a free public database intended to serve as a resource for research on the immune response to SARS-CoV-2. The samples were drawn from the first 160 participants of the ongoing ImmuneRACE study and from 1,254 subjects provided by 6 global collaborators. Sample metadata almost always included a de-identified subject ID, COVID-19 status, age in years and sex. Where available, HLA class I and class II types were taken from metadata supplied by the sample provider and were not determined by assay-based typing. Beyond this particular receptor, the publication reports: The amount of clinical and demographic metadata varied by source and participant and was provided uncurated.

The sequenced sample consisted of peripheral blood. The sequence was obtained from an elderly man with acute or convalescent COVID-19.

CDR3 sequence: CASSSLGAGNEKLFF. The bases read TGTGCCAGCTCCAGTTTAGGAGCGGGGAATGAAAAACTGTTTTTT. The rearranged segments are TRBV27 and TRBJ1-4; the D segment cannot be called with confidence. A distance of 18 bases separates the germline ends of V and J, which lose 8 bases and 5 bases respectively. The germline V gene (reference sequence) gives CDR1 as MNHEY and CDR2 as SMNVEV. There are 15 amino acids in the CDR3, from cysteine to phenylalanine inclusive. Only CDR3 DNA is held: 45 bases, read in frame from base 1.